This T cell receptor beta chain emerged from a study of cytomegalovirus exposure and HLA in healthy donors. Background on the study: HLA-typed donors contributed some 77 million unique TCRs, which were held in an early data release. Findings and limits, study-wide: Productive status was seen about 90% or about 30% of the time for most TCR beta V segments in an earlier analysis.

On this clone itself: Its antigen is unidentified.

In the PCR, 60 Vbeta and 13 Jbeta primers were used. The data were produced by immunoSEQ multiplex PCR, yet TCRdb's version contains in-frame clones alone and is incomplete. Its listing shows about 48,000 clones. The CDR3 extends over 13 amino acids. Germline V lookup: CDR1 SQVTM, CDR2 ANQGSEA. The V gene lost 4 bases and the J gene lost 0 bases, with 10 bases spanning the gap. The TCR comes from a male donor in good health and CMV-seropositive. This sequence joins TRBV29-1 and TRBJ2-7; D remains ambiguous. Sequenced sample: PBMCs. CDR3 coding DNA: TGCAGCGTTGGTCAGGAAAACTCCTACGAGCAGTACTTC. Its protein product is CSVGQENSYEQYF.